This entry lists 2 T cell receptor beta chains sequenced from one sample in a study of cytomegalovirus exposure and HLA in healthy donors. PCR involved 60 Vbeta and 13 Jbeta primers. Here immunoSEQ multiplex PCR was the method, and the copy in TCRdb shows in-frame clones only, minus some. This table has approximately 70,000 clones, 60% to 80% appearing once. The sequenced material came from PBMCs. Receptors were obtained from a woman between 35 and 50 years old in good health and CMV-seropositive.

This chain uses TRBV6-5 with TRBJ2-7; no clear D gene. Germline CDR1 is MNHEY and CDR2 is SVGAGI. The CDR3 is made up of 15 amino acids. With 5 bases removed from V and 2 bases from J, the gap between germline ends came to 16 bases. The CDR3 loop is CASSRNRIRTYEQYF. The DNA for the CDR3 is TGTGCCAGCAGTAGGAACAGAATACGGACCTACGAGCAGTACTTC.

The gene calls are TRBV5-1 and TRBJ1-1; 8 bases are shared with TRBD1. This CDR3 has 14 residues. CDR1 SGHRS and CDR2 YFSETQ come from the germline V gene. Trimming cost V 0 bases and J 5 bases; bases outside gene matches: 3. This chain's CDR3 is CASSLGTGRTEAFF. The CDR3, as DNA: TGCGCCAGCAGCTTGGGGACAGGGAGGACTGAAGCTTTCTTT.